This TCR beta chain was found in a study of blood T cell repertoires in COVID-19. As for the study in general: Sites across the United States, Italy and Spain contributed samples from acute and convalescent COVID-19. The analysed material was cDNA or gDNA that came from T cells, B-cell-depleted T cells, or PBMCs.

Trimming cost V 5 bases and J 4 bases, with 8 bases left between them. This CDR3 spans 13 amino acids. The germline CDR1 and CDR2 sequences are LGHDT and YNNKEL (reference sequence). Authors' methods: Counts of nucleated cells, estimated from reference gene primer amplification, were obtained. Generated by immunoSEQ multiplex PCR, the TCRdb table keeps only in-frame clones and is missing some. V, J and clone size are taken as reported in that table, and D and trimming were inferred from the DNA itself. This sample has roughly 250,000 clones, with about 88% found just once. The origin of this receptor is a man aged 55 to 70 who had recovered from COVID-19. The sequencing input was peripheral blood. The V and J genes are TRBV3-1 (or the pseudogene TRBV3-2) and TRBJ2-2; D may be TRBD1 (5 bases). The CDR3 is CASSGAVTGELFF. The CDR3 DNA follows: TGTGCCAGCAGCGGGGCTGTCACCGGGGAGCTGTTTTTT.